This is a list of T cell receptor beta chains from one sample in a study of technical replicates of blood from a handful of donors. Using immunoSEQ multiplex PCR, the repertoire was profiled, and TCRdb retains in-frame clones only, with some absent. This table holds about 76,000 clones, 90% to 95% found once. Sequenced sample: T cells isolated from PBMCs. The source of these receptors is a human donor in good health. Each CDR3 is given with its conserved first and last residue.

v_call cdr3_aa
TRBV15 CATSRGALTSYSNQPQHF
TRBV28 CASSRRTNTGELFF
TRBV5-1 CASSLGSGAGMNTEAFF
TRBV5-1 CASSLAGPSNQPQHF
TRBV11-3 CASSLHGDEQFF
TRBV11-3 CASSLDGTYNEQFF
TRBV7-3 CASSLTGLAGGANEQFF
TRBV14 CASSQREGSRGDEQFF
TRBV28 CASRTQGGLVVEQYF
TRBV5-1 CASSFTSGGFYEQYF
TRBV19 CASSVGLISNQPQHF
TRBV18 CASSQGQGAGRAFF
TRBV6-1 CASSEFSVGQGSGYTF
TRBV29-1 CSVDTTGYEQYF
TRBV10-2 CASSASGGYEQYF
TRBV7-9 CASSLLGATYEQYF
TRBV5-4 CASSLQGEQYF
TRBV11-2 CASSLFLAGGVNEQFF
TRBV6-4 CASSRDRTSYEQYF
TRBV28 CARRRPLNEQFF
TRBV10-1 CASSFGLAGDTGELFF